A single sample is the source of the 17 T cell receptor beta chains below, sequenced in a study of T-cell memory formation after mild COVID-19 (TCRdb year 2021). The receptor library was made with 5' RACE. TCRdb names Illumina NovaSeq 6000 as the instrument used. TCRdb reworked the public reads: Q25 trimming with fastp, MiXCR clone assembly, productive beta chains retained. Merged by CDR3 protein, the rows form single entries marked with the most common genes and DNA. This sample has 540,000 or so distinct CDR3 sequences in its table, and approximately 20% of those were observed once. The ten largest clones represent around 12% of the sample. Sequenced sample: PBMCs or a T cell subset sorted from them (not recorded which). These receptor sequences come from an adult woman who had mild COVID-19 (a few samples of this study predate the infection). The sample titles of this study are shuffled in the database, so cell type and time point are left out; the donor was told from shared clones.

This clonotype has more than one count but fewer than ten. The V call is TRBV9, the J call TRBJ1-6; D possibly corresponds to TRBD1 (6 bases). V shed 8 bases and J shed 4 bases, with 16 bases lying between them. The CDR3 contains 15 residues. Germline V gives CDR1 SGDLS, CDR2 YYNGEE. The CDR3 sequence: CASSGQPSYNSPLHF. DNA for the CDR3: TGTGCCAGTTCTGGACAGCCATCTTATAATTCACCCCTCCACTTT. Based on the CDR3 plus reference TRBV9 and TRBJ1-6, the full variable domain is DSGVTQTPKHLITATGQRVTLRCSPRSGDLSVYWYQQSLDQGLQFLIQYYNGEERAKGNILERFSAQQFPDLHSELNLSSLELGDSALYFCASSGQPSYNSPLHFGNGTRLTVT.

This clonotype was detected many times. The J gene is TRBJ2-3, the V gene TRBV20-1; possible D gene TRBD2, 5 bases. CDR3 length: 13 amino acids. From germline, CDR1 is DFQATT and CDR2 SNEGSKA (reference sequence). Trimming removed 6 bases from V and 4 bases from J, with 14 bases in between. CDR3 in DNA: TGCAGTGCGAGACATCCGGGGTCAGATACGCAGTATTTT. Translated: CSARHPGSDTQYF.

This clonotype showed up just a few times. CDR3 amino acids: CASSFQGKAKNIQYF. The CDR3 DNA reads TGTGCCAGCAGTTTTCAGGGGAAAGCCAAAAACATTCAGTACTTC. V is TRBV6-5 and J is TRBJ2-4, with D maybe TRBD1 (6 bases). The CDR3 spans 15 residues. The germline V and J ends were trimmed by 4 bases and 0 bases, with 10 bases remaining between them. From germline, CDR1 is MNHEY and CDR2 SVGAGI.

This clonotype turned up a few times. The chain couples TRBV12-3 or TRBV12-4 to TRBJ2-3; no reliable D call. This CDR3 spans 11 amino acids. Deletions cut 6 bases from V and 5 bases from J, with 6 bases between. The CDR3 nucleotides are TGTGCCAGCAGGTCTGGAGATACGCAGTATTTT. Translating gives CASRSGDTQYF.

V and J are TRBV9 and TRBJ1-3, with TRBD1 matching over 9 bases. Germline V gene lookup returns CDR1 SGDLS and CDR2 YYNGEE. With V trimmed by 3 bases and J by 0 bases, 10 bases remained unmatched. The CDR3 consists of 18 residues. This chain's CDR3 is CASSARGQGWSSGNTIYF. The CDR3 DNA sequence: TGTGCCAGCAGCGCCAGGGGACAGGGATGGAGCTCTGGAAACACCATATATTTT.

In this sample, this clonotype turned up a few times. The chain is built from TRBV14 and TRBJ2-3; 7 bases map to TRBD2. The V segment lost 4 bases and the J segment 1 base; nucleotides outside the gene matches: 5. Per germline, CDR1 SGHDN and CDR2 FVKESK. The CDR3 runs to 15 residues. The CDR3 loop is CASSPRERGTDTQYF. The CDR3 DNA sequence: TGTGCCAGCAGCCCGCGGGAGAGAGGCACAGATACGCAGTATTTT. Looking up the rest from reference TRBV14 and TRBJ2-3 gives the full variable domain: EAGVTQFPSHSVIEKGQTVTLRCDPISGHDNLYWYRRVMGKEIKFLLHFVKESKQDESGMPNNRFLAERTGGTYSTLKVQPAELEDSGVYFCASSPRERGTDTQYFGPGTRLTVL.

In nucleotides, the CDR3 is TGCGCCAGCAGCCAAGATCGATCCGAGCAGTACTTC. Translation gives CASSQDRSEQYF. This chain joins TRBV4-1 and TRBJ2-7; no firm D call. This CDR3 region has 12 residues. Germline V gene data show CDR1 as MGHRA and CDR2 as YSYEKL. V lost 0 bases and J 6 bases, leaving 6 bases between the germline ends.

The chain recombines TRBV3-1 with TRBJ2-7; no firm D call. The CDR3 contains 17 residues. Germline V CDR1 and CDR2: LGHDT, YNNKEL (reference sequence). V gave up 0 bases and J gave up 1 base, with 16 bases separating them. In DNA form, the CDR3 reads TGTGCCAGCAGCCAAGAAGGGATGCGGACGGAGTCCTACGAGCAGTACTTC. Translation gives CASSQEGMRTESYEQYF.

This clonotype was counted only a few times. This chain connects TRBV7-2 to TRBJ2-1; no reliable D call. Trimming took off 5 bases at V and 4 bases at J, with 9 bases between the two ends. The CDR3 sequence is 13 residues long. The germline CDR1 and CDR2 sequences are SGHTA and FQGNSA. In DNA form, the CDR3 reads TGTGCCAGCAGCCGGGCGGCGTACAATGAGCAGTTCTTC. Its protein product is CASSRAAYNEQFF.

The table lists this clonotype with a few counts. The chain is built from TRBV9 and TRBJ1-2; D unclear. CDR3 size: 14 residues. V was pared by 4 bases and J by 3 bases, with 13 bases between. The germline gives CDR1 SGDLS, CDR2 YYNGEE. The CDR3 sequence is CASSPEPGYYGYTF. As DNA, the CDR3 is TGTGCCAGCAGCCCGGAGCCCGGATACTATGGCTACACCTTC.

Only a few counts were recorded for this clonotype. This rearrangement joins TRBV2 to TRBJ2-1; the D call may be TRBD1 or TRBD2 (5 bases each). Trimming shortened V by 4 bases and J by 6 bases, and 10 bases separated the two germline ends. The CDR3 contains 13 residues. Per germline, CDR1 SNHLY and CDR2 FYNNEI. CDR3 DNA sequence: TGTGCCAGCAGTGGTGGGACCTTCAATGAGCAGTTCTTC. This gives the protein CASSGGTFNEQFF.

This chain connects TRBV6-6 to TRBJ2-3; possible D gene TRBD2, 5 bases. Germline V gene data show CDR1 as MNHNY and CDR2 as SVGAGI (reference sequence). With 6 bases removed from V and 2 bases from J, the gap between germline ends came to 15 bases. The CDR3 is 15 amino acids. The CDR3 DNA follows: TGTGCCAGCAGCCCCAGGCTCGGGAACACAGATACGCAGTATTTT. Protein product: CASSPRLGNTDTQYF.

The chain combines TRBV7-8 with TRBJ2-1; 7 bases fit TRBD2. The V gene end was trimmed by 0 bases and the J gene end by 7 bases; junction bases not matched to a gene: 6. The CDR3 is 15 amino acids. Per germline, CDR1 SGHVS and CDR2 FQNEAQ. For the CDR3, the DNA is TGTGCCAGCAGCTTAGCGGGAGGGCGTCGGAATGAGCAGTTCTTC. This codes for CASSLAGGRRNEQFF.

V gene TRBV20-1 combines with J gene TRBJ2-1, with a possible D match to TRBD2 (6 bases). From germline, CDR1 is DFQATT and CDR2 SNEGSKA (reference sequence). V shed 6 bases and J shed 3 bases, with 15 bases lying between them. This CDR3 is built from 14 residues. CDR3 in DNA: TGCAGTGCAACCCGGGACTCCCTCTACAATGAGCAGTTCTTC. Translating it yields CSATRDSLYNEQFF.

The chain is built from TRBV7-3 and TRBJ2-3; the D is unclear. CDR1 is SGHTA, CDR2 FQGTGA, per germline. Trimming removed 5 bases at V and 1 base at J, with 19 bases between. The CDR3 totals 17 residues. This chain's CDR3 is CASSLIPTVVGTDTQYF. CDR3 DNA: TGTGCCAGCAGCCTTATACCCACGGTCGTAGGCACAGATACGCAGTATTTT.

This clonotype was observed a handful of times. The chain uses TRBV3-1 and TRBJ2-7, with TRBD2 identical over 9 bases. Germline V CDR1 and CDR2: LGHDT, YNNKEL (reference sequence). This CDR3 spans 14 amino acids. V lost 0 bases and J lost 4; bases outside the gene matches: 1. The CDR3, as DNA: TGTGCCAGCAGCCAAGACAGCGGGGGGTACGAGCAGTACTTC. It is translated as CASSQDSGGYEQYF.

A few counts support this clonotype. The chain joins TRBV30 to TRBJ1-2; D gene ambiguous. CDR1 is GTSNPN and CDR2 is SVGIG in the germline V gene (reference sequence). The CDR3 loop spans 14 amino acids. V was pared by 8 bases and J by 4 bases, with 20 bases between. The CDR3 coding sequence is TGTGCCCAATCCCGGGTGACGGAATTCTATGGCTACACCTTC. It encodes CAQSRVTEFYGYTF.